This note documents a single TCR beta chain sequence. Regarding time point: after dendritic cell vaccination, including at tumor progression/relapse. These data originate in a study of glioma-infiltrating T cells after dendritic cell vaccination. As for the study in general: Treatment, given 2003 to 2012, was autologous tumor lysate-pulsed dendritic cell vaccination.

The V gene's germline CDR1 is SGHDT and CDR2 YYEEEE. V was clipped by 4 bases and J by 5 bases; unmatched bases: 10. The CDR3 extends over 15 amino acids. The data were produced by immunoSEQ multiplex PCR, yet TCRdb's version contains in-frame clones alone and is incomplete. This table holds 100,000 or so clones, 80% found once. This receptor was taken from a human donor with glioblastoma. V gene TRBV5-6 combines with J gene TRBJ1-2, with TRBD1 matching over 8 bases. The specimen comprised blood, sampled after dendritic cell vaccination. CDR3 sequence: CASSPLGTGRYGYTF. Here the CDR3 DNA reads TGTGCCAGCAGCCCTCTAGGGACAGGTCGGTATGGCTACACCTTC.